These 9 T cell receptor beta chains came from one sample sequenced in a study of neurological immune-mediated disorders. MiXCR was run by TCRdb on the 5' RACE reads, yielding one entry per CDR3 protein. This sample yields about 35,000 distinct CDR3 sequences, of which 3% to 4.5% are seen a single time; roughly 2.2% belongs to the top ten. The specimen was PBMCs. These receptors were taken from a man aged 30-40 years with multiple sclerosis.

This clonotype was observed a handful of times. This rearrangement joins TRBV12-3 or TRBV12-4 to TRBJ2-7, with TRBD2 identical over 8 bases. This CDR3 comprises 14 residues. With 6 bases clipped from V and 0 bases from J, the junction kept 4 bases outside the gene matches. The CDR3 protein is CASRGTSGSYEQYF. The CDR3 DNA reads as TGTGCCAGCAGGGGAACTAGCGGCTCCTACGAGCAGTACTTC.

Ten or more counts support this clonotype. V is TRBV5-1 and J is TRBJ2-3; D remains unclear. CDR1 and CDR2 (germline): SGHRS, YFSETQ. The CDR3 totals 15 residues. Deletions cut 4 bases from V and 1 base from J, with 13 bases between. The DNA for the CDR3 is TGCGCCAGCAGCCAGATGGGTCCCCGCACAGATACGCAGTATTTT. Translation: CASSQMGPRTDTQYF.

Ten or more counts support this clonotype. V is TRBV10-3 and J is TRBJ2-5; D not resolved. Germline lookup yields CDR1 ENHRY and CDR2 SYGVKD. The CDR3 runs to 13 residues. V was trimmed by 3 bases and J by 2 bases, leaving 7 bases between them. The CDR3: CAISEWGQETQYF. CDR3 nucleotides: TGTGCCATCAGTGAATGGGGTCAAGAGACCCAGTACTTC.

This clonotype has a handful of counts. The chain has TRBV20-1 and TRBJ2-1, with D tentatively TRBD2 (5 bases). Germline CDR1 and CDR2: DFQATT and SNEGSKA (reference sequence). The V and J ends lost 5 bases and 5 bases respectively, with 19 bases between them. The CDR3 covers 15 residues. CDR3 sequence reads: CSAPIGGRLNNEQFF. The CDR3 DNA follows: TGCAGTGCTCCTATTGGAGGACGACTTAACAATGAGCAGTTCTTC.

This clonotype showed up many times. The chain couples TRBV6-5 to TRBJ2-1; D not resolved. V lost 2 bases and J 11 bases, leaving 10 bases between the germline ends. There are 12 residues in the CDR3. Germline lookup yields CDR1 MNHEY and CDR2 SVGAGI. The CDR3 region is CASSYGPTKQFF. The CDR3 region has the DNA TGTGCCAGCAGTTACGGACCTACGAAGCAGTTCTTC.

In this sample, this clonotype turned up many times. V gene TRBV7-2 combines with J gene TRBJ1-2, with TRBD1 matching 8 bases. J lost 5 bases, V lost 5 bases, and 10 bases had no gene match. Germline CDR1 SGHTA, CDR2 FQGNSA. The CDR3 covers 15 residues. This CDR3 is CASSAIGQGGYGYTF. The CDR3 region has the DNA TGTGCCAGCAGCGCTATTGGACAGGGAGGGTATGGCTACACCTTC.

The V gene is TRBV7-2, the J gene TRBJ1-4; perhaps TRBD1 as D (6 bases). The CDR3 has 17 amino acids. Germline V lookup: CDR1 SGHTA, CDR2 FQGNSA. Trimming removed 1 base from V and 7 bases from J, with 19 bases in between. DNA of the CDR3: TGTGCCAGCAGCTTAGGGTCGCGGGGGCCTAACCGTGAAAAACTGTTTTTT. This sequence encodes CASSLGSRGPNREKLFF.

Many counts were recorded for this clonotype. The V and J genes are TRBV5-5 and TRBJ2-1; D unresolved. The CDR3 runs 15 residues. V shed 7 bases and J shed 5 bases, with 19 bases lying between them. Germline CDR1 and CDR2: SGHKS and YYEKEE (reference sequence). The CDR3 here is CASAISNRRNNEQFF. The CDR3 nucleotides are TGTGCCAGCGCCATCTCGAACAGACGGAACAATGAGCAGTTCTTC. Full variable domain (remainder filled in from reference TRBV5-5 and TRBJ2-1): DAGVTQSPTHLIKTRGQQVTLRCSPISGHKSVSWYQQVLGQGPQFIFQYYEKEERGRGNFPDRFSARQFPNYSSELNVNALLLGDSALYLCASAISNRRNNEQFFGPGTRLTVL.

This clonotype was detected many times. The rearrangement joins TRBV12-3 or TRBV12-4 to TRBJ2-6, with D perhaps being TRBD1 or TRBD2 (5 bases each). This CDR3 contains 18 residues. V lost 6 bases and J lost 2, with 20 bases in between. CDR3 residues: CASSPTGLKQTGANVLTF. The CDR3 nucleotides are TGTGCCAGCAGCCCCACGGGGCTCAAACAGACTGGGGCCAACGTCCTGACTTTC.